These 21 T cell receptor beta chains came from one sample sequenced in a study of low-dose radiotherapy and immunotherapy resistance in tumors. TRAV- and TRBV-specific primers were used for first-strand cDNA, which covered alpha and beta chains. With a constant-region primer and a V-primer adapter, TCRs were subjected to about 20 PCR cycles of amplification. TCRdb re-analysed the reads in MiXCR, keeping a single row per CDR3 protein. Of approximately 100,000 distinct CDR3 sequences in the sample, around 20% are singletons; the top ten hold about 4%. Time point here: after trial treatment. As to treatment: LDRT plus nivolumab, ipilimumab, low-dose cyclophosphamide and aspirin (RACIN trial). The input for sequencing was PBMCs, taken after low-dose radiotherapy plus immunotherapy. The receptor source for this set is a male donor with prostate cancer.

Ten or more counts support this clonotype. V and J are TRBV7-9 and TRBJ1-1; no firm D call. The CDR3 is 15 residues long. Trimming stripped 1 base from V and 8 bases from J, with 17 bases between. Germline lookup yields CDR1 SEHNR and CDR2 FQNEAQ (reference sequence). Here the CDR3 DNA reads TGTGCCAGCAGCTTAGTCGGAGGACGACTATTAGAAGCTTTCTTT. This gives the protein CASSLVGGRLLEAFF. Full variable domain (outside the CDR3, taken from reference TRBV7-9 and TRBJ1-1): DTGVSQNPRHKITKRGQNVTFRCDPISEHNRLYWYRQTLGQGPEFLTYFQNEAQLEKSRLLSDRFSAERPKGSFSTLEIQRTEQGDSAMYLCASSLVGGRLLEAFFGQGTRLTVV.

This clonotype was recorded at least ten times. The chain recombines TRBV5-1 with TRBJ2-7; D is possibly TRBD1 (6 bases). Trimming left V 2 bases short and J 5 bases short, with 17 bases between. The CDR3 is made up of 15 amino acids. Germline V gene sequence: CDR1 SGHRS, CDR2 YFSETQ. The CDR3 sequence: CASSLLGGRVDEQYF. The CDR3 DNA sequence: TGCGCCAGCAGCTTATTAGGGGGAAGAGTGGACGAGCAGTACTTC.

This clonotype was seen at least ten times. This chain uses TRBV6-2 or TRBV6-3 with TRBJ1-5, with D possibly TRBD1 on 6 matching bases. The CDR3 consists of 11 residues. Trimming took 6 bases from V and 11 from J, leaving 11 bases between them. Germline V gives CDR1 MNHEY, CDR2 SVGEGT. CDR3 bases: TGTGCCAGCAGCCTCCCAGGGGCCCAGCATTTT. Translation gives CASSLPGAQHF.

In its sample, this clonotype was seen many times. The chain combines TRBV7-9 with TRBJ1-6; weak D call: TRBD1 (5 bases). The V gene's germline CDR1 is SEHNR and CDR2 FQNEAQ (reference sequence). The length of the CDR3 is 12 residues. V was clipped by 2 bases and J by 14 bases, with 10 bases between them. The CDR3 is CASSLQGETLHF. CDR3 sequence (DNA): TGTGCCAGCAGCTTACAGGGAGAAACCCTCCACTTT.

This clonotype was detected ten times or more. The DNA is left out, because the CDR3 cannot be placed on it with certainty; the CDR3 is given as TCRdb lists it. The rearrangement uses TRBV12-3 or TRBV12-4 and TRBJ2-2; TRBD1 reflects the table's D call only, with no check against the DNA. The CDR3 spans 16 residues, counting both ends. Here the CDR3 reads CASSRRQSLRAGELFF.

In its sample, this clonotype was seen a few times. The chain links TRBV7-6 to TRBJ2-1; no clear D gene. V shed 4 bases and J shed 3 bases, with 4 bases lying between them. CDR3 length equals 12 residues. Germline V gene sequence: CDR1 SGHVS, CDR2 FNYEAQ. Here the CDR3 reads CASSSNYNEQFF. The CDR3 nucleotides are TGTGCCAGCAGCTCCAACTACAATGAGCAGTTCTTC.

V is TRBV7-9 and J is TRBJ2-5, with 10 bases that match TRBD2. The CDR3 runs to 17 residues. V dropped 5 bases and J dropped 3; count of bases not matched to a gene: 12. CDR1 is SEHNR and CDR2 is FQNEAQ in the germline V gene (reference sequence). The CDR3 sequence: CASSPHPRLAGEETQYF. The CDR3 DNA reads TGTGCCAGCAGCCCCCACCCGCGGCTAGCGGGGGAAGAGACCCAGTACTTC.

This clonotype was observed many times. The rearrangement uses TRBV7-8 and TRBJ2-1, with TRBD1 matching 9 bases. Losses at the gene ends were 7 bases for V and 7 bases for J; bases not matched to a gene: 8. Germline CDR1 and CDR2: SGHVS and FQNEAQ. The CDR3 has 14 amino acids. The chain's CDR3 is CASTRTGVLNEQFF. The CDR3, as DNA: TGTGCCAGCACGCGGACAGGGGTTTTGAATGAGCAGTTCTTC.

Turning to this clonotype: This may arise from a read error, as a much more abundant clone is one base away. CDR3 nucleotides: TGTGCCGGCAGCCTTGGACAATCCTACGAGCAGTACTTC. As protein: CAGSLGQSYEQYF. The gene calls are TRBV7-9 and TRBJ2-7, with a weak D call TRBD1 (5 bases). Germline loops: CDR1 SEHNR, CDR2 FQNEAQ (reference sequence). The CDR3 spans 13 residues.

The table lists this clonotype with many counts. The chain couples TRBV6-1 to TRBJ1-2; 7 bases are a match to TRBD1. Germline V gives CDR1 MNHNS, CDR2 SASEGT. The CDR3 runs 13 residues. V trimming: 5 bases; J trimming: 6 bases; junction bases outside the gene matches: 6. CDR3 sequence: CASSLTGDDGYTF. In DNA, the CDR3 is TGTGCCAGCAGTTTAACAGGGGACGATGGCTACACCTTC.

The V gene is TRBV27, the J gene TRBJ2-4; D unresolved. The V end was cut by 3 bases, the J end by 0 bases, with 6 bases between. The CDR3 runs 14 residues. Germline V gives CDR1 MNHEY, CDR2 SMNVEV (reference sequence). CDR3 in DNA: TGTGCCAGCAGTTTGCTAGGAGCCAAAAACATTCAGTACTTC. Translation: CASSLLGAKNIQYF.

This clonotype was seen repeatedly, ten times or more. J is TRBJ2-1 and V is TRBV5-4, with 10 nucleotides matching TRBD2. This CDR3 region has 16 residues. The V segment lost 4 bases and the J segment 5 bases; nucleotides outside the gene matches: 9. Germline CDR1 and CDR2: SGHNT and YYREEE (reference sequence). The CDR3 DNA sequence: TGTGCCAGCAGCCAGTCTTGGCTAGCGGGGGACAATGAGCAGTTCTTC. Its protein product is CASSQSWLAGDNEQFF.

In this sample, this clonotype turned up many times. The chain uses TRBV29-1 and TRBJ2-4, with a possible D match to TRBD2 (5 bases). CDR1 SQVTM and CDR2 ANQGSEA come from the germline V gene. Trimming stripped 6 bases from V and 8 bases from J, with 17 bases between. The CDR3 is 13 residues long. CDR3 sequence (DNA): TGCAGCGTAGCATATGTACAGAGGGACATTCAGTACTTC. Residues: CSVAYVQRDIQYF.

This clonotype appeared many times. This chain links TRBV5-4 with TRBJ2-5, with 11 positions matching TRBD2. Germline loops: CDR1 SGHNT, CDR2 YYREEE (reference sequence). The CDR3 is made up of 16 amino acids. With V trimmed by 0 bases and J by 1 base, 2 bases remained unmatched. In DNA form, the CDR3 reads TGTGCCAGCAGCTTGGATCTAGCGGGGGGCCAAGAGACCCAGTACTTC. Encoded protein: CASSLDLAGGQETQYF. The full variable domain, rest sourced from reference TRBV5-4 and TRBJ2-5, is ETGVTQSPTHLIKTRGQQVTLRCSSQSGHNTVSWYQQALGQGPQFIFQYYREEENGRGNFPPRFSGLQFPNYSSELNVNALELDDSALYLCASSLDLAGGQETQYFGPGTRLLVL.

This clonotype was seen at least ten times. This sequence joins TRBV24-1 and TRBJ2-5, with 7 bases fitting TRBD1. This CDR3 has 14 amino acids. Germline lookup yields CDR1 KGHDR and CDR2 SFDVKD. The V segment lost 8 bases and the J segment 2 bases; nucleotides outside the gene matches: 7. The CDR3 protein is CATNLMDRQETQYF. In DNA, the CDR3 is TGTGCCACCAACTTAATGGACAGGCAAGAGACCCAGTACTTC.

CDR3 region: CASGRPGTRVYEQYF. The DNA of the CDR3 is TGCGCCAGCGGTCGACCCGGGACTAGAGTCTACGAGCAGTACTTC. V gene TRBV10-2 combines with J gene TRBJ2-7; 8 bases map to TRBD2. The CDR3 sequence is 15 residues long. The ends lost 8 bases at V and 3 bases at J; junction bases unmatched: 12. Germline-derived CDR1 and CDR2 are WSHSY and SAAADI.

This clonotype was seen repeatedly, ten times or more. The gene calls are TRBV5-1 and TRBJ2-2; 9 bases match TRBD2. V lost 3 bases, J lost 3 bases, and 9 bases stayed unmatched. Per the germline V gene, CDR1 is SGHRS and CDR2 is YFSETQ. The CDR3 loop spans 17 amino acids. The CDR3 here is CASSSGATSGYTGELFF. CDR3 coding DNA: TGCGCCAGCAGCTCGGGTGCGACTAGCGGATACACCGGGGAGCTGTTTTTT.

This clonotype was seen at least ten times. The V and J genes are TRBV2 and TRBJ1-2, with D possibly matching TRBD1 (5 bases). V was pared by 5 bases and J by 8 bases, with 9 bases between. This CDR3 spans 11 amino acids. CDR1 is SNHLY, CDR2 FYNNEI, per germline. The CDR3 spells CASSTGGGYTF. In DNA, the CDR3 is TGTGCCAGCAGTACAGGAGGCGGCTACACCTTC.

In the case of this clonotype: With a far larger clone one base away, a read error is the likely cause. DNA of the CDR3: TGTGCCAGCAGCTTAATCGGTTCGGGGAACTACCCCTACAATGAGCAGTACTTC. Translating gives CASSLIGSGNYPYNEQYF. The J gene is TRBJ2-5, the V gene TRBV7-3; D is possibly TRBD2 (5 bases). CDR1 SGHTA and CDR2 FQGTGA come from the germline V gene. This CDR3 comprises 18 residues. V lost 1 base, J lost 11 bases, and 29 bases lay in between. Using reference TRBV7-3 and TRBJ2-5 for the parts outside the CDR3, the full variable domain is GAGVSQTPSNKVTEKGKYVELRCDPISGHTALYWYRQSLGQGPEFLIYFQGTGAADDSGLPNDRFFAVRPEGSVSTLKIQRTERGDSAVYLCASSLIGSGNYPYNEQYFGPGTRLLVL.

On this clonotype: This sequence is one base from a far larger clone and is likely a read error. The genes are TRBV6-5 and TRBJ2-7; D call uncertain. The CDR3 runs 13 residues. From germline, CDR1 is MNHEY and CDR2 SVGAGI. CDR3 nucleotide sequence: TGTGCCAGCAGTGAAGGCAGACCCTACCAGCAGTACTTC. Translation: CASSEGRPYQQYF.

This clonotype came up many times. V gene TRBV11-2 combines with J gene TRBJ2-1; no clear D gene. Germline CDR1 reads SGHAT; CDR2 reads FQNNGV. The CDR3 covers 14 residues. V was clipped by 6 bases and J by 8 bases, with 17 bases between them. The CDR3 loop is CASRSPGAKDEQFF. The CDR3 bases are TGTGCCAGCAGGAGCCCAGGTGCCAAGGATGAGCAGTTCTTC.